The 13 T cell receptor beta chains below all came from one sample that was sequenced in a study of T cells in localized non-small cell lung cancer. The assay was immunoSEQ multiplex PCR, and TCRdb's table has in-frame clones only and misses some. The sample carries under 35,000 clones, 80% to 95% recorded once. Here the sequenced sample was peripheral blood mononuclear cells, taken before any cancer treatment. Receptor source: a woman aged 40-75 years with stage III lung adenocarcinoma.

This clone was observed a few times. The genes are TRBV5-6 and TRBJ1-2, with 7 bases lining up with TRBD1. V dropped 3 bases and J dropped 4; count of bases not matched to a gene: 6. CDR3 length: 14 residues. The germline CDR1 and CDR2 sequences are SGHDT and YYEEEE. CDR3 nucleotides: TGTGCCAGCAGCTGGGACAGCCCAGCCTATGGCTACACCTTC. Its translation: CASSWDSPAYGYTF.

The DNA for the CDR3 is TGCAGCGTTGAGTTCGGACTAGCGAACAATGAGCAGTTCTTC. Translated: CSVEFGLANNEQFF. The rearrangement uses TRBV29-1 and TRBJ2-1; 9 bases map to TRBD2. The ends lost 3 bases at V and 5 bases at J; junction bases unmatched: 5. The CDR3 contains 14 residues. In germline, CDR1 is SQVTM, CDR2 ANQGSEA.

The CDR3: CATIPPGDGGYTF. CDR3 in DNA: TGTGCCACCATCCCCCCGGGCGATGGTGGCTACACCTTC. The rearrangement joins TRBV6-6 to TRBJ1-2; D gene unclear. The CDR3 spans 13 residues. The V and J ends lost 10 bases and 7 bases respectively, with 19 bases between them. Germline CDR1 and CDR2: MNHNY and SVGAGI (reference sequence).

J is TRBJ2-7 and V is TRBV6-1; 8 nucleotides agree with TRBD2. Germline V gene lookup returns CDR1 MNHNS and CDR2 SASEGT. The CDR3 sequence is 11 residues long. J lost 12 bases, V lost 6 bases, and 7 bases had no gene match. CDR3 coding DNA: TGTGCCAGCAGGAACGGGGGGGGACGGTACTTC. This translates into CASRNGGGRYF.

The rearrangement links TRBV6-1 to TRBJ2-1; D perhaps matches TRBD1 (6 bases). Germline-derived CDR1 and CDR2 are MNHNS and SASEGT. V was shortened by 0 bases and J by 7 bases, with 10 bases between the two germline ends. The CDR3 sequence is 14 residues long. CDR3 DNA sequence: TGTGCCAGCAGTGAAGCGCAGAGGGGGAATGAGCAGTTCTTC. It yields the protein CASSEAQRGNEQFF.

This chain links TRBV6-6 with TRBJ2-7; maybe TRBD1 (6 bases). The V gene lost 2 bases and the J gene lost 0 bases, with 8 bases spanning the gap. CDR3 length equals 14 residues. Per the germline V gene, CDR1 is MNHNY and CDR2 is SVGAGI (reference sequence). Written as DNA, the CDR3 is TGTGCCAGCAGTTACGGGGGCGGCTCCTACGAGCAGTACTTC. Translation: CASSYGGGSYEQYF.

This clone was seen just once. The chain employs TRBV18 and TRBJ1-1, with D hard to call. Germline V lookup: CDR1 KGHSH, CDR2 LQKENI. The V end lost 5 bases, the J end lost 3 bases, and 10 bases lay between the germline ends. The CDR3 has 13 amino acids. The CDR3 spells CASSEGKDTEAFF. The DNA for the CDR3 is TGTGCCAGCTCAGAAGGAAAAGACACTGAAGCTTTCTTT.

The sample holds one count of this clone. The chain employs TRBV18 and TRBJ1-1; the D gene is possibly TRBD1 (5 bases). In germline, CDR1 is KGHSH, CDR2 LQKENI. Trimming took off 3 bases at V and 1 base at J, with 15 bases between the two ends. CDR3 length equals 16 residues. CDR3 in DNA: TGTGCCAGCTCACCGCAGGACACCGAACAGAACACTGAAGCTTTCTTT. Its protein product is CASSPQDTEQNTEAFF.

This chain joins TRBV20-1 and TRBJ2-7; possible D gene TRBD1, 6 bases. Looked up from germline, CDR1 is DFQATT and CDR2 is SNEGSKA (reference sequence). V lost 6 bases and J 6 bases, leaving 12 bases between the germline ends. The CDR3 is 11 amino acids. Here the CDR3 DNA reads TGCAGTGCCTCTGGACAGTCCGAGCAGTACTTC. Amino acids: CSASGQSEQYF.

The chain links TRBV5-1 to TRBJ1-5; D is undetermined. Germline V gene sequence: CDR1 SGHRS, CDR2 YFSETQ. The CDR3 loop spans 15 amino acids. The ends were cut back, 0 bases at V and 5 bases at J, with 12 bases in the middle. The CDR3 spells CASSLEGWVDQPQHF. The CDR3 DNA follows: TGCGCCAGCAGCTTGGAGGGATGGGTTGATCAGCCCCAGCATTTT.

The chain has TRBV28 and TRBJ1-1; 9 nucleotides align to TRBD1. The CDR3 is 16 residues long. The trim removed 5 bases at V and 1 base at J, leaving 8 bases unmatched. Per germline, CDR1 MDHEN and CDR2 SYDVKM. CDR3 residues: CASSRNRGRGNTEAFF. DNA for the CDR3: TGTGCCAGCAGTCGCAACAGGGGGCGAGGGAACACTGAAGCTTTCTTT. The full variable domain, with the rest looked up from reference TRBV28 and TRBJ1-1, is DVKVTQSSRYLVKRTGEKVFLECVQDMDHENMFWYRQDPGLGLRLIYFSYDVKMKEKGDIPEGYSVSREKKERFSLILESASTNQTSMYLCASSRNRGRGNTEAFFGQGTRLTVV.

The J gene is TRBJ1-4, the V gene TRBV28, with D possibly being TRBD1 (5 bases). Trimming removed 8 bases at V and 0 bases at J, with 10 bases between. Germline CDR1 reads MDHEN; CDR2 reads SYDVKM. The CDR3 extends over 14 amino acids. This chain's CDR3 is CASGGLATNEKLFF. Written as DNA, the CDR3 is TGTGCCAGCGGGGGACTTGCAACTAATGAAAAACTGTTTTTT.

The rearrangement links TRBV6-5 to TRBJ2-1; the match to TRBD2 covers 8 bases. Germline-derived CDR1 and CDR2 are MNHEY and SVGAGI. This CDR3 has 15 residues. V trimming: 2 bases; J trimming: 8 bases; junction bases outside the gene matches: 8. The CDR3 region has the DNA TGTGCCAGCAGTTACCGGGGGGGAGGGCCGTATGAGCAGTTCTTC. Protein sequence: CASSYRGGGPYEQFF.